The clone carrying this T cell receptor (beta chain) was picked up a small number of times. Its antigen is currently unknown. Trimming removed 5 bases from V and 5 bases from J, with 13 bases in between. CDR1 MNHEY and CDR2 SVGAGI come from the germline V gene. The CDR3 has 13 amino acids. The method was immunoSEQ multiplex PCR; TCRdb's version includes in-frame clones alone and lacks a portion of them. The sample lists roughly 59,000 clones; roughly 78% were seen once. The data originate from a study of vaccination effects on CD4 cells after COVID-19. ViraFEST assay sequencing came after antigen-specific CD4+ T cells were expanded with viral peptide pools. When around 10 days of culture had elapsed, CD4+ T cells were isolated. Each participant was given two doses of one vaccine (BNT162b2 or mRNA-1273). None of these healthy vaccinees had been infected with SARS-CoV-2 before vaccination. IL-2 at 8 to 10 IU/ml and peptides at about 10 ug/ml were added to cultured PBMC, fewer than 2.5 million per well. At days 3 and 7, half of the medium was exchanged for IL-2 medium.

Study findings and constraints: The study got few convalescent patients and did not collect any early post-infection timepoints.

This material consisted of CD4+ T cells from PBMCs cultured with HCoV-OC43 spike peptides, taken after COVID-19 vaccination. The subset here: HCoV-OC43 spike overlapping peptide pool stimulation. The TCR was taken from a human donor who received a COVID-19 vaccine. The chain couples TRBV6-5 to TRBJ2-7; TRBD1 might be the D (6 bases). The CDR3 nucleotides read TGTGCCAGCAGTCGTACAGGGATCCACGAGCAGTACGTC. Translated, it gives CASSRTGIHEQYV.